This T cell receptor (beta chain) originates from a study of a mutant IDH1 vaccine in newly diagnosed glioma. Study as a whole: The earlier regimen, radiotherapy, temozolomide, or both, was most often both.

Study results and caveats: Of the patients, more than 80% had vaccine-induced immune responses.

Noted time point: baseline, week 1 (first vaccination visit). The treatment denotes: pre-vaccination baseline after standard-of-care therapy. In every donor, the tumor was a new WHO grade 3 or 4 IDH1-mutant, ATRX-lost astrocytoma. The germline CDR1 and CDR2 sequences are KGHSH and LQKENI. V lost 0 bases and J lost 4, with 18 bases in between. CDR3 length: 17 amino acids. For this clone: No antigen is known for it.

Measured with immunoSEQ multiplex PCR; TCRdb has only the in-frame clones, and not every one. Here the sample spans about 98,000 clones, around 90% being singletons. The source is a woman aged 45-65 years with glioma. V usage is TRBV18 and J usage is TRBJ1-1, with D possibly TRBD1 on 6 matching bases. Sequenced material: PBMCs, taken from a glioma patient treated with radiotherapy, temozolomide or both. The CDR3: CASSPPRGASTGTEAFF. The CDR3 DNA reads TGTGCCAGCTCACCACCCCGGGGGGCATCAACGGGCACTGAAGCTTTCTTT.